The 2 T cell receptor beta chains below all came from one sample that was sequenced in a study of shared clonotypes between healthy human individuals. Libraries were prepared by immunoSEQ multiplex PCR; TCRdb keeps only in-frame clonotypes and omits some of them. The repertoire includes about half a million clones, 77% of them detected once, and about 11% sits in the top ten. Sequencing used PBMCs. The receptors were gathered from a middle-aged woman in good health. Some clones in this sample may be carry-over from other donors' samples.

The chain recombines TRBV6-5 with TRBJ1-5, with D tentatively TRBD1 (6 bases). The CDR3 has 14 residues. V lost 0 bases and J 6 bases, leaving 9 bases between the germline ends. CDR1 and CDR2 (germline): MNHEY, SVGAGI. The DNA of the CDR3 is TGTGCCAGCAGTTACTCGAGGGGGATTCAGCCCCAGCATTTT. This sequence encodes CASSYSRGIQPQHF.

In the case of this clone: The germline gene is not matched at one end of the junction; a read error may be the cause. V is TRBV9 and J is TRBJ2-1; 13 bases are shared with TRBD2. This CDR3 spans 17 amino acids. Per germline, CDR1 SGDLS and CDR2 YYNGEE. CDR3 sequence (DNA): TGTGCCAGCAGCGTAGCCCCTACTAGCGGGAGGGCCGGAGAGCGGTTCTTC. Translated, it gives CASSVAPTSGRAGERFF.